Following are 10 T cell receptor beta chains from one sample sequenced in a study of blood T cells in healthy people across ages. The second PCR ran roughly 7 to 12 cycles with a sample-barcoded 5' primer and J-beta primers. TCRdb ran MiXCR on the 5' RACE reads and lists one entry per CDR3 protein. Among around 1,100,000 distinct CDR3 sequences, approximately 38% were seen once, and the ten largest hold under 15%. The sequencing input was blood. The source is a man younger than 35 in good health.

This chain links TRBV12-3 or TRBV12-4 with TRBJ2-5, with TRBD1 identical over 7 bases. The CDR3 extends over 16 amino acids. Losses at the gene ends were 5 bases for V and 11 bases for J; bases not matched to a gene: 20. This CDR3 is CASSQWGTEINNEQYF. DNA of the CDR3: TGTGCCAGCAGTCAATGGGGGACAGAGATTAACAATGAGCAGTACTTC.

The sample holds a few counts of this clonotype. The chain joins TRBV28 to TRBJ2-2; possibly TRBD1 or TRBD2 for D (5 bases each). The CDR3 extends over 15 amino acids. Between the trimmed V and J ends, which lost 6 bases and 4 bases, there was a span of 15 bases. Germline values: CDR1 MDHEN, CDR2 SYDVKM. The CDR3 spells CASRNARGTTGELFF. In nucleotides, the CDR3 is TGTGCCAGCAGGAACGCACGAGGGACCACCGGGGAGCTGTTTTTT.

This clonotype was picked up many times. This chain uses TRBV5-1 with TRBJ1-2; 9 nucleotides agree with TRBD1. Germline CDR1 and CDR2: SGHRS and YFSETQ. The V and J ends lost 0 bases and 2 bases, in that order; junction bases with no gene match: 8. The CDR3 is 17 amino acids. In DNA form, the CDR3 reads TGCGCCAGCAGCTTGGAGGGACAGGGTAAAATCAACTATGGCTACACCTTC. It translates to CASSLEGQGKINYGYTF.

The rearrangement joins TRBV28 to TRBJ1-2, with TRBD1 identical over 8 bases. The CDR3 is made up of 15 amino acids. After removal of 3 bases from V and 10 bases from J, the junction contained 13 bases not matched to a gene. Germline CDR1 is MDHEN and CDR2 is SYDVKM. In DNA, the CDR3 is TGTGCCAGCAGTTTCCCGGAGCCGGGACAGGAACCCTACACCTTC. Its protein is CASSFPEPGQEPYTF.

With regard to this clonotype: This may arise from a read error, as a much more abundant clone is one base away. The CDR3 reads CAGSRTDYGYTF. For the CDR3, the DNA is TGTGCCGGCAGCCGGACAGACTATGGCTACACCTTC. The chain joins TRBV28 to TRBJ1-2, with D possibly matching TRBD1 (6 bases). CDR3 length: 12 amino acids. The germline CDR1 and CDR2 sequences are MDHEN and SYDVKM.

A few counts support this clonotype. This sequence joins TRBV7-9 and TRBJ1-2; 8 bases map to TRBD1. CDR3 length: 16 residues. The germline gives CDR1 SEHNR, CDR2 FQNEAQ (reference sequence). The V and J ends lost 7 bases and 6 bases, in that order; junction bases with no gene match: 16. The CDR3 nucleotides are TGTGCCAGCACCCCAGGTCAGGGGGCGAGTGAGGATGGCTACACCTTC. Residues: CASTPGQGASEDGYTF.

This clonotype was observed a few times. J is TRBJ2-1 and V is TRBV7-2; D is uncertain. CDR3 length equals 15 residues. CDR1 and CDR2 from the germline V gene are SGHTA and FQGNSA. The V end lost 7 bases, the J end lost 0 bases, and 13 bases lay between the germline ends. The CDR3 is CASTSARSSYNEQFF. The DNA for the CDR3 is TGTGCCAGCACCTCAGCCCGGAGCTCCTACAATGAGCAGTTCTTC.

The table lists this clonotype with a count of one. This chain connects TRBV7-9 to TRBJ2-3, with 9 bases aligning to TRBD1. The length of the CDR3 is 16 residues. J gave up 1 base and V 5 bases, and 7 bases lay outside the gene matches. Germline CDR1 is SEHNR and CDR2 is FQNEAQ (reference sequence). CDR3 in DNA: TGTGCCAGCAGCAGATACCGGGACAGGGGCACAGATACGCAGTATTTT. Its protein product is CASSRYRDRGTDTQYF.

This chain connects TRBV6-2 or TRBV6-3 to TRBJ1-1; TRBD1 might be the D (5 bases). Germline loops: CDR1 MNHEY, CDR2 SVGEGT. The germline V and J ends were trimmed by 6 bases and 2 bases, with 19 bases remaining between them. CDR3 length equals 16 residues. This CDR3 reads CASSNPGRSRNTEAFF. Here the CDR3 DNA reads TGTGCCAGCAGCAACCCGGGACGGTCGCGTAACACTGAAGCTTTCTTT.

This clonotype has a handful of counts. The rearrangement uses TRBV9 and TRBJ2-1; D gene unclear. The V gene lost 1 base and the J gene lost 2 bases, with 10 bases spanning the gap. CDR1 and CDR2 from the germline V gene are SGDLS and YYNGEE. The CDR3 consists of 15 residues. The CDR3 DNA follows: TGTGCCAGCAGCGTAATAACTGCTCCCTACAATGAGCAGTTCTTC. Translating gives CASSVITAPYNEQFF.